This note documents a single TCR beta chain sequence. Antigen specificity is unknown. TCRdb's copy holds only in-frame clones and misses some; the assay was immunoSEQ multiplex PCR. The profile shows 45,000 to 60,000 clones, roughly 77% of them singletons. The data stem from a study of radiotherapy plus CTLA-4 blockade in lung cancer. From germline, CDR1 is KGHSH and CDR2 LQKENI. The CDR3 runs to 13 residues. The J segment lost 10 bases and the V segment lost 3 bases, leaving 7 bases of the junction unmatched. Study-wide findings and caveats: In blood, after radiotherapy plus ipilimumab, tumor-derived TCR clones expanded.

The clonotype was recovered from a human donor with non-small cell lung cancer who had a complete response to radiotherapy plus ipilimumab. Sequenced material: peripheral blood, taken from a patient treated with radiotherapy plus ipilimumab. V is TRBV18 and J is TRBJ1-1; TRBD1 matches 8 bases. CDR3: CASSPGQGERAFF. CDR3 DNA sequence: TGTGCCAGCTCACCCGGACAGGGAGAGAGAGCTTTCTTT. The full variable domain, rest sourced from reference TRBV18 and TRBJ1-1, is NAGVMQNPRHLVRRRGQEARLRCSPMKGHSHVYWYRQLPEEGLKFMVYLQKENIIDESGMPKERFSAEFPKEGPSILRIQQVVRGDSAAYFCASSPGQGERAFFGQGTRLTVV.